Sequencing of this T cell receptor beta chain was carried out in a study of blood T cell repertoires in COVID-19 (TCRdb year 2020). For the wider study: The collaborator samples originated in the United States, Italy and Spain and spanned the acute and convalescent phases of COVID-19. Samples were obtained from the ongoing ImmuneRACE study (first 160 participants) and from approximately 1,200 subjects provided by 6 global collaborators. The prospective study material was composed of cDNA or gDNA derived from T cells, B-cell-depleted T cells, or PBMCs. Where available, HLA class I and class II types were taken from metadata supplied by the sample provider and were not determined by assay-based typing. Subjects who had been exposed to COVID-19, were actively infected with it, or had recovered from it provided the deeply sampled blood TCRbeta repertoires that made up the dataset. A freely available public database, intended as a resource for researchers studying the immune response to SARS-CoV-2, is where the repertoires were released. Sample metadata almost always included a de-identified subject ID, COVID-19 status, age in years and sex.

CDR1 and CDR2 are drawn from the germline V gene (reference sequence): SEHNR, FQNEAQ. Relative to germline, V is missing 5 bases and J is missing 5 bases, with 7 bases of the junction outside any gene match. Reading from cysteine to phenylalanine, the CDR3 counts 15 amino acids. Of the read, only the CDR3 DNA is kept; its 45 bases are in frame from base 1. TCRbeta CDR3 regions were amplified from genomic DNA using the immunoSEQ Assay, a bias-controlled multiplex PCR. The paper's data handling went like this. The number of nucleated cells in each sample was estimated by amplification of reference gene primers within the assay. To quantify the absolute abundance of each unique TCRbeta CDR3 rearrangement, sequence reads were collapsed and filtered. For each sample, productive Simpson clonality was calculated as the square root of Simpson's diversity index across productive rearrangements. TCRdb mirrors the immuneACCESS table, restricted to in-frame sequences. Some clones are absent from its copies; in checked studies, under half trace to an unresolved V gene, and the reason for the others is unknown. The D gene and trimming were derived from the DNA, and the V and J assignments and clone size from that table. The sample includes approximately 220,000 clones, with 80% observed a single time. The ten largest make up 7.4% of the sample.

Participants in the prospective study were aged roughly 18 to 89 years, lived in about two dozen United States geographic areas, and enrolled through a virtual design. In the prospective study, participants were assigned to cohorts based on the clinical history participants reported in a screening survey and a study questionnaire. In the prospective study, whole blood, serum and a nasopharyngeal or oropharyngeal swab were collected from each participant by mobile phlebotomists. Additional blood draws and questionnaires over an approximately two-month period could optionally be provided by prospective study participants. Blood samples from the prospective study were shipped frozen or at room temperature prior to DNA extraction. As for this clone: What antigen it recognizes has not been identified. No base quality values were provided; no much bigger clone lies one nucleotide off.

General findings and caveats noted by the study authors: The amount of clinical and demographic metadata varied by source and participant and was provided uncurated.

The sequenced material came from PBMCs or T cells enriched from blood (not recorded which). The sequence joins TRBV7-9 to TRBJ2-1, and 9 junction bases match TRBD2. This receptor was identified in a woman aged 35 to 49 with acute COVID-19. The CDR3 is CASSLGLALHNEQFF. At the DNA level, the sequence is TGTGCCAGCAGCCTAGGACTAGCGCTCCACAATGAGCAGTTCTTC.